The source of this T cell receptor (beta chain) is a study of siplizumab effects on memory and regulatory T cells. Study-wide findings and caveats: Memory T cells appeared less diverse than naive cells, which seemed to contribute substantially to alloresponse. The authors mapped only a minor fraction of alloreactive clones to unstimulated subsets. Naive-or-memory phenotypes were unassignable for roughly 80-97% of proliferating CD4+ or CD8+ clones.

The trim removed 3 bases at V and 5 bases at J, leaving 3 bases unmatched. Germline loops: CDR1 SEHNR, CDR2 FQNEAQ (reference sequence). The CDR3 spans 15 residues. Assaying covered about 99,000 TCR templates per sample. The repertoire was sequenced with immunoSEQ multiplex PCR; TCRdb's copy has only in-frame clones and lacks some. The table records 100,000 or so clones, about nine tenths of them present only once. Notes on this clone: No antigen is known for it.

The rearrangement uses TRBV7-9 and TRBJ2-2; TRBD1 matches 10 bases. This TCR was recovered from a human donor in good health. Specimen: non-Treg CD4+ T cells sorted from blood. CDR3: CASSFGTGATGELFF. As DNA, the CDR3 is TGTGCCAGCAGCTTCGGGACAGGGGCGACCGGGGAGCTGTTTTTT.